This T cell receptor beta chain was documented in a study of glioma-infiltrating T cells. Study results and limitations: Tissue and blood shared very few CDR3 sequences. Above-expected tissue-blood divergence occurred in all gliomas, most in low-grade ones.

This clonotype was recorded at least ten times. Its antigen is as yet unknown. Using RNA template, CDR3s of TCR alpha and beta were amplified with iRepertoire arm-PCR. For one-step reverse transcription and amplification, about 90-450 ng of tissue mRNA or PBMC total RNA was used. TCRdb analysed the multiplex PCR reads with MiXCR anew, one entry per CDR3 protein. The sample contains more than 90,000 distinct CDR3 sequences, 40% of which appear only once. This TCR was sampled from a human donor with low-grade glioma or glioblastoma, undergoing nonglioma brain surgery, or in good health (not recorded which). Sequencing was carried out using glioma tissue, nonneoplastic brain tissue, or PBMCs (not recorded which).

In DNA, the CDR3 is TGTGCCAGCAGCATAACTCGGACGGATCAAGAGACCCAGTACTTC. Its translation: CASSITRTDQETQYF. The chain links TRBV7-2 to TRBJ2-5; D is unclear. The germline V and J ends were trimmed by 5 bases and 2 bases, with 15 bases remaining between them. The CDR3 sequence is 15 residues long. Germline V gene sequence: CDR1 SGHTA, CDR2 FQGNSA.